The clone carrying this T cell receptor (beta chain) was seen a few times. The antigen remains unidentified. The sample comes from a study of CD8 T cells in ankylosing spondylitis. Whole-study findings and limits: One TCR beta motif, made up of about 8 highly homologous variants, appeared characteristic of ankylosing spondylitis blood.

Losses at the gene ends were 6 bases for V and 8 bases for J; bases not matched to a gene: 11. Germline V CDR1 and CDR2: SQVTM, ANQGSEA. The CDR3 extends over 15 amino acids. TCRdb re-called the 5' RACE reads through MiXCR, storing one row per CDR3 protein. The sample contains over 450,000 distinct CDR3 sequences, approximately 12% of which appear only once. The sequenced sample was blood, either unsorted or a sorted T cell fraction (not recorded which). The chain uses TRBV29-1 and TRBJ2-1; 12 positions match TRBD2. The sequence came from a male donor with ankylosing spondylitis. CDR3 in amino acids: CSVALGLAGSYEQFF. The CDR3, as DNA: TGCAGCGTCGCACTTGGACTAGCGGGATCCTATGAGCAGTTCTTC.